This T cell receptor (beta chain) was recorded in a study of blood T cell repertoires in COVID-19. Looking at the study overall: Samples representing acute and convalescent COVID-19 were sourced from the United States, Italy and Spain. PBMCs, B-cell-depleted T cells, or T cells provided the cDNA or gDNA that made up the material.

Original processing notes: By means of reference gene primer amplification, nucleated cell counts were estimated. Profiling relied on immunoSEQ multiplex PCR, and the TCRdb table lists in-frame clones only, not all of them. The DNA gave D and trimming, while V, J and clone size come from that table. The data show some 170,000 clones, with 82% seen just once and about 8% held by the top ten. V gave up 5 bases and J gave up 4 bases; unmatched junction bases: 5. CDR3 length equals 16 residues. Per germline, CDR1 SGHVS and CDR2 FQNEAQ. Sequencing was carried out using peripheral blood. The sequence was obtained from a woman aged 65 to 85 with acute or convalescent COVID-19. This chain uses TRBV7-8 with TRBJ2-1, with 13 bases that match TRBD2. The chain's CDR3 is CASSSGLAGVYNEQFF. CDR3 coding DNA: TGTGCCAGCAGCAGCGGACTAGCGGGAGTTTACAATGAGCAGTTCTTC.